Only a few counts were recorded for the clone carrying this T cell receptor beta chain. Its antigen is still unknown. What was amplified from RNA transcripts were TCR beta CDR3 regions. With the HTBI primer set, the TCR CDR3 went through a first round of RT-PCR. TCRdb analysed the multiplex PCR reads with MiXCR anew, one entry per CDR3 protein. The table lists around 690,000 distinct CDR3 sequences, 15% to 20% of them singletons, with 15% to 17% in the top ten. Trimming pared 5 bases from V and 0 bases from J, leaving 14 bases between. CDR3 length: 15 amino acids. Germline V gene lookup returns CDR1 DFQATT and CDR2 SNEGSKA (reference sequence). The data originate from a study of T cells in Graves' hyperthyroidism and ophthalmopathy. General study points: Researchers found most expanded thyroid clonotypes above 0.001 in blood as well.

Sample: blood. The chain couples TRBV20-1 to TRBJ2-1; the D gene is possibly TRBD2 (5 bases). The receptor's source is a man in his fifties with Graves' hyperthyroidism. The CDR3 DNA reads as TGCAGTGCTCCTAAAGCGGACCTCTCCTACAATGAGCAGTTCTTC. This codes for CSAPKADLSYNEQFF.